These T cell receptor beta chains were read from a single sample in a study of T cells in Graves' hyperthyroidism and ophthalmopathy. TCRdb reanalysed the multiplex PCR reads using MiXCR and keeps one entry per CDR3 protein. The repertoire holds hundreds of thousands of distinct CDR3 sequences, with more than 30% as singletons. The sequenced material came from blood. Receptors were obtained from a young man with Graves' hyperthyroidism. CDR3s include the opening cysteine and the closing phenylalanine or tryptophan. Fields, in order: J gene, D gene, V gene, CDR3 length, clone size, CDR3 protein, CDR3 DNA. The D gene is left open where the match is weak. Clone size is shown for a subset of rows, as once, few, many or a class of expanded clone.

j_call: TRBJ1-1
d_call: NA
v_call: TRBV29-1
cdr3_length: 15
clone_size: NA
cdr3_aa: CSASSQDRQNTEAFF
cdr3_nt: TGCAGCGCCAGCAGCCAAGATCGACAGAACACTGAAGCTTTCTTT

j_call: TRBJ1-4
d_call: NA
v_call: TRBV11-3
cdr3_length: 15
clone_size: few
cdr3_aa: CASSTTVATNEKLFF
cdr3_nt: TGTGCCAGCAGCACTACAGTTGCAACTAATGAAAAACTGTTTTTT

j_call: TRBJ2-7
d_call: TRBD2
v_call: TRBV7-2
cdr3_length: 15
clone_size: NA
cdr3_aa: CASSLAPRRGAEQYF
cdr3_nt: TGTGCCAGCAGCTTAGCTCCAAGGCGGGGGGCTGAGCAGTACTTC

j_call: TRBJ2-7
d_call: NA
v_call: TRBV2
cdr3_length: 15
clone_size: NA
cdr3_aa: CASTTSGSRSYEQYF
cdr3_nt: TGTGCCAGCACCACCTCGGGCAGTCGTTCCTACGAGCAGTACTTC

j_call: TRBJ1-1
d_call: NA
v_call: TRBV2
cdr3_length: 13
clone_size: many
cdr3_aa: CASSDQGHTEAFF
cdr3_nt: TGTGCCAGCAGCGATCAGGGGCACACTGAAGCTTTCTTT

j_call: TRBJ1-4
d_call: TRBD1
v_call: TRBV7-9
cdr3_length: 15
clone_size: NA
cdr3_aa: CASSSMGQVNGKLFF
cdr3_nt: TGTGCCAGCAGCTCCATGGGACAGGTTAATGGAAAACTGTTTTTT

j_call: TRBJ1-4
d_call: NA
v_call: TRBV7-9
cdr3_length: 14
clone_size: many
cdr3_aa: CASSPGTANEKLFF
cdr3_nt: TGTGCCAGCAGCCCCGGGACCGCCAATGAAAAACTGTTTTTT

j_call: TRBJ2-5
d_call: NA
v_call: TRBV7-7
cdr3_length: 15
clone_size: NA
cdr3_aa: CASSLGGDRGETQYF
cdr3_nt: TGTGCTAGCAGCTTAGGCGGGGATCGAGGAGAGACCCAGTACTTC

j_call: TRBJ2-7
d_call: TRBD2
v_call: TRBV10-3
cdr3_length: 13
clone_size: NA
cdr3_aa: CAITGLAGDEQYF
cdr3_nt: TGTGCCATCACTGGACTAGCGGGAGACGAGCAGTACTTC

j_call: TRBJ2-5
d_call: NA
v_call: TRBV19
cdr3_length: 14
clone_size: NA
cdr3_aa: CVSSIGLSQETQYF
cdr3_nt: TGTGTCAGTAGTATAGGACTCTCTCAAGAGACCCAGTACTTC

j_call: TRBJ2-7
d_call: NA
v_call: TRBV9
cdr3_length: 12
clone_size: few
cdr3_aa: CASGGGTAFLSF
cdr3_nt: TGTGCCAGCGGAGGAGGGACAGCATTTCTAAGTTTC

j_call: TRBJ1-4
d_call: NA
v_call: TRBV5-6
cdr3_length: 14
clone_size: NA
cdr3_aa: CASSLGGGVENLFF
cdr3_nt: TGTGCCAGCAGCCTCGGTGGGGGGGTTGAAAATCTGTTTTTT

j_call: TRBJ2-7
d_call: NA
v_call: TRBV11-1
cdr3_length: 14
clone_size: NA
cdr3_aa: CASSTGPNSYEQYF
cdr3_nt: TGTGCCAGCAGCACAGGACCGAACTCCTACGAGCAGTACTTC

j_call: TRBJ2-7
d_call: TRBD1
v_call: TRBV7-9
cdr3_length: 14
clone_size: once
cdr3_aa: CASSKPGQSYEQYF
cdr3_nt: TGTGCCAGCAGCAAGCCGGGACAGTCCTACGAGCAGTACTTC

j_call: TRBJ1-5
d_call: NA
v_call: TRBV4-1
cdr3_length: 14
clone_size: many
cdr3_aa: CASTPTGSNQPQHF
cdr3_nt: TGCGCCAGCACTCCAACAGGGAGCAATCAGCCCCAGCATTTT

j_call: TRBJ2-2
d_call: NA
v_call: TRBV24-1
cdr3_length: 13
clone_size: NA
cdr3_aa: CATSGAIAGELFF
cdr3_nt: TGTGCCACCAGTGGAGCAATCGCCGGGGAGCTGTTTTTT

j_call: TRBJ1-1
d_call: TRBD1
v_call: TRBV2
cdr3_length: 14
clone_size: once
cdr3_aa: CAIHFTGDRTEAFF
cdr3_nt: TGTGCCATCCACTTCACAGGGGATCGAACTGAAGCTTTCTTT

j_call: TRBJ2-5
d_call: TRBD2
v_call: TRBV9
cdr3_length: 18
clone_size: few
cdr3_aa: CASSLHPSLAGGQETQYF
cdr3_nt: TGTGCCAGCAGTCTGCATCCGTCACTAGCGGGGGGACAAGAGACCCAGTACTTC

j_call: TRBJ1-1
d_call: NA
v_call: TRBV10-2
cdr3_length: 14
clone_size: many
cdr3_aa: CASRRAAVNTEAFF
cdr3_nt: TGCGCCAGCAGGAGGGCGGCAGTGAACACTGAAGCTTTCTTT

j_call: TRBJ1-1
d_call: NA
v_call: TRBV6-2/TRBV6-3
cdr3_length: 12
clone_size: few
cdr3_aa: CASSYWAGEAFF
cdr3_nt: TGTGCCAGCAGTTACTGGGCAGGCGAAGCTTTCTTT

j_call: TRBJ1-3
d_call: NA
v_call: TRBV7-2
cdr3_length: 16
clone_size: NA
cdr3_aa: CASRSSQVNSGNTIYF
cdr3_nt: TGTGCCAGCAGATCGTCCCAGGTTAACTCTGGAAACACCATATATTTT

j_call: TRBJ2-1
d_call: TRBD1
v_call: TRBV5-1
cdr3_length: 15
clone_size: NA
cdr3_aa: CASSFHRGLDNEQFF
cdr3_nt: TGCGCCAGCAGCTTTCACAGGGGTCTCGACAATGAGCAGTTCTTC

j_call: TRBJ2-7
d_call: NA
v_call: TRBV7-9
cdr3_length: 14
clone_size: NA
cdr3_aa: CASSYIGTSSEQYF
cdr3_nt: TGTGCCAGCAGTTATATAGGGACTTCCTCCGAGCAGTACTTC

j_call: TRBJ2-7
d_call: TRBD1
v_call: TRBV13
cdr3_length: 15
clone_size: NA
cdr3_aa: CASSLGGQGIYEQCF
cdr3_nt: TGTGCCAGCAGCTTAGGGGGACAGGGTATCTACGAGCAGTGCTTC

j_call: TRBJ2-6
d_call: NA
v_call: TRBV7-6
cdr3_length: 15
clone_size: few
cdr3_aa: CASRATGSGANVLTF
cdr3_nt: TGTGCCAGCAGAGCTACAGGTTCTGGGGCCAACGTCCTGACTTTC

j_call: TRBJ1-2
d_call: NA
v_call: TRBV15
cdr3_length: 13
clone_size: NA
cdr3_aa: CATSRDEGRGYTF
cdr3_nt: TGTGCCACCAGCAGAGATGAGGGCCGCGGCTACACCTTC